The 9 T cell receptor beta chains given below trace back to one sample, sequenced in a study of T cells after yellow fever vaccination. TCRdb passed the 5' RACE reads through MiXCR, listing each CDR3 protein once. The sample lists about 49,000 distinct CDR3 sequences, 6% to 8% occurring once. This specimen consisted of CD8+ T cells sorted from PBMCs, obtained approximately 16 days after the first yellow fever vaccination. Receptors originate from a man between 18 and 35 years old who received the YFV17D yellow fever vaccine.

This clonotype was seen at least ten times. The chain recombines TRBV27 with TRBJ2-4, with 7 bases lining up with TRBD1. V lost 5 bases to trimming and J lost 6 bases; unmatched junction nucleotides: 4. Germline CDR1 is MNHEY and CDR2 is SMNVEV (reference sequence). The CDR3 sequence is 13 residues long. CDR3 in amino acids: CASSKGAGNIQYF. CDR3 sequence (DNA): TGTGCCAGCAGTAAGGGGGCCGGAAACATTCAGTACTTC.

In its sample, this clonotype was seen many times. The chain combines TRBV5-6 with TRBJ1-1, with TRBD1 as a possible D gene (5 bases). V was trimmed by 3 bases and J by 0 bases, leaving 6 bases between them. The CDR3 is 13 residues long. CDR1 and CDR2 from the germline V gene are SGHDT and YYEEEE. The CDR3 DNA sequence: TGTGCCAGCAGCTGGGGGGTGAACACTGAAGCTTTCTTT. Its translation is CASSWGVNTEAFF.

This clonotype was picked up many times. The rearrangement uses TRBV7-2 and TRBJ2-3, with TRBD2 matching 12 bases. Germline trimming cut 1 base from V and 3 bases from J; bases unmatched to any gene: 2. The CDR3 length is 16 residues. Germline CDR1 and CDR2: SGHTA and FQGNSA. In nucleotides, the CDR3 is TGTGCCAGCAGCTTAGTTCTAGCGGGGGGGACAGATACGCAGTATTTT. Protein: CASSLVLAGGTDTQYF.

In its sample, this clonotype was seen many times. The CDR3 sequence: CASSDGTGINYGYTF. The CDR3 bases are TGTGCCAGCAGCGACGGGACAGGGATTAACTATGGCTACACCTTC. This sequence joins TRBV7-9 and TRBJ1-2; 9 nucleotides agree with TRBD1. The CDR3 has 15 amino acids. The germline V gene has CDR1 SEHNR and CDR2 FQNEAQ (reference sequence). V gave up 5 bases and J gave up 1 base; unmatched junction bases: 5. The complete variable domain, with remaining parts taken from reference TRBV7-9 and TRBJ1-2, reads DTGVSQNPRHKITKRGQNVTFRCDPISEHNRLYWYRQTLGQGPEFLTYFQNEAQLEKSRLLSDRFSAERPKGSFSTLEIQRTEQGDSAMYLCASSDGTGINYGYTFGSGTRLTVV.

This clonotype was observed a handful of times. CDR3 DNA sequence: TGTGCCAGCAGCCAAGAAGGGGACAGGCGGGGGGTCTATGGCTACACCTTC. Its translation: CASSQEGDRRGVYGYTF. The chain combines TRBV3-1 with TRBJ1-2; 8 bases agree with TRBD1. Trimming cost V 0 bases and J 4 bases; bases outside gene matches: 10. There are 17 residues in the CDR3. Germline CDR1 LGHDT, CDR2 YNNKEL (reference sequence).

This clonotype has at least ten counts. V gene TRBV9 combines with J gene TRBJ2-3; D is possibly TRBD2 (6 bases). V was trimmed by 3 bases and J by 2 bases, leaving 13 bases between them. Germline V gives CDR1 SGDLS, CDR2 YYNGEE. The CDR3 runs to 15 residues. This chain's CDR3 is CASSGRGQLTDTQYF. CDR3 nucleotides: TGTGCCAGCAGCGGGCGGGGTCAACTCACAGATACGCAGTATTTT.

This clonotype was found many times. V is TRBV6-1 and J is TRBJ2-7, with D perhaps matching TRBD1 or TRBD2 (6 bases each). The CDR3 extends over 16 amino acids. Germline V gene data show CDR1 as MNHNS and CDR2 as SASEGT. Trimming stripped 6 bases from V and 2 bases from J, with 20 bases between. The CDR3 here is CASREGQGSIPYEQYF. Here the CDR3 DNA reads TGTGCCAGCAGGGAGGGGCAGGGGTCTATCCCCTACGAGCAGTACTTC.

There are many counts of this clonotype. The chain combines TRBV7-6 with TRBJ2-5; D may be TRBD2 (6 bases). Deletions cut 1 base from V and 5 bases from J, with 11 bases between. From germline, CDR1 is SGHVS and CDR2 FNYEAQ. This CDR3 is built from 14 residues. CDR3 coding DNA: TGTGCCAGCAGCTTAGGACTAGTCCGCGAGACCCAGTACTTC. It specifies CASSLGLVRETQYF.

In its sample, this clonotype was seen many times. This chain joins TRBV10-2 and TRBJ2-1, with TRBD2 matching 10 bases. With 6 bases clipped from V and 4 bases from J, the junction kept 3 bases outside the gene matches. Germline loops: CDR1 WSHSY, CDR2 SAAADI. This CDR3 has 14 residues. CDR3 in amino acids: CASRLAGAYNEQFF. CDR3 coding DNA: TGCGCCAGCAGGCTAGCGGGGGCTTACAATGAGCAGTTCTTC.